The source of this TCR beta chain is a study of blood T cells in healthy people across ages. It was with a sample-barcoded 5' primer and a J-beta primer mix that a second PCR of roughly 7 to 12 cycles was run. TCRdb reanalysed the 5' RACE reads using MiXCR and keeps one entry per CDR3 protein. The sample lists around 780,000 distinct CDR3 sequences, roughly 24% occurring once. Germline CDR1 reads SGHTA; CDR2 reads FQGTGA. The CDR3 is made up of 16 amino acids. Trimming took 5 bases from V and 0 from J; bases not matched to a gene: 9. These data were also reused for a study on T cells of mothers and their children.

The TCR comes from a boy aged 5-17 years in good health. The sequenced sample was blood. V and J are TRBV7-3 and TRBJ2-5; 7 bases align to TRBD2. CDR3 DNA sequence: TGTGCCAGCAGCCCCGGGGGGAGGAAGAACCAAGAGACCCAGTACTTC. Translating it yields CASSPGGRKNQETQYF.